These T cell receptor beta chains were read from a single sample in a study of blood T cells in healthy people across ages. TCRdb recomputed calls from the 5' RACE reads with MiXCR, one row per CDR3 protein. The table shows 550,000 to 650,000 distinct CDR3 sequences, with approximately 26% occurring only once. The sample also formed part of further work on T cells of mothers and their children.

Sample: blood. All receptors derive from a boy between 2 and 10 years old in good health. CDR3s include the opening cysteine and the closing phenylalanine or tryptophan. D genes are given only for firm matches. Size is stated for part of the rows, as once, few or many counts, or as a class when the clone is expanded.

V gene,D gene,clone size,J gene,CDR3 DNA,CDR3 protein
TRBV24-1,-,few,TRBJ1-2,TGTGCCACCAGTGATTTGTATGGGAACGGCTACACCTTC,CATSDLYGNGYTF
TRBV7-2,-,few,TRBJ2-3,TGTGCCAGCAGCGTAGAAGTTGGGGGCAGGACTAGCACAGATACGCAGTATTTT,CASSVEVGGRTSTDTQYF
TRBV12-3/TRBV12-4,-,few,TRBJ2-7,TGTGCCAGCAGGGGTGAGCAGTACTTC,CASRGEQYF
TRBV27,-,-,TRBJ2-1,TGTGCCAGCAGTTTATCGATCGGCTACTCCTACAATGAGCAGTTCTTC,CASSLSIGYSYNEQFF
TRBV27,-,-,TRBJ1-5,TGTGCCAGCAGTCCATCAGGGGTCTGGCAGCCCCAGCATTTT,CASSPSGVWQPQHF
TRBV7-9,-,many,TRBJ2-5,TGTGCCAGCAGCACCGTGGAGACCCAGTACTTC,CASSTVETQYF
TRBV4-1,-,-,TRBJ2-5,TGCGCCAGCAGCCCCAACCCGGACGCCCGCGAGACCCAGTACTTC,CASSPNPDARETQYF
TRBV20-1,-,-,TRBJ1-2,TGCAGTGCTAGAGGTAGTATTGTTCGTATGGAAGGCTACACCTTC,CSARGSIVRMEGYTF
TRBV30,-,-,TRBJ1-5,TGTGCCTGGAGCAGGGGAACGAATCAGCCCCAGCATTTT,CAWSRGTNQPQHF
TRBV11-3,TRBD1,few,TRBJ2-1,TGTGCCAGCAGCGATACCCCCGGGGGACAGGGGGGGGATGAGCAGTTCTTC,CASSDTPGGQGGDEQFF
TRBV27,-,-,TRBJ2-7,TGTGCCAGCAGTTTTGGCCCCCACGAGCAGTACTTC,CASSFGPHEQYF
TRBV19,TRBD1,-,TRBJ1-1,TGTGCCAGTATCCGGACAGGGAGGGACACTGAAGCTTTCTTT,CASIRTGRDTEAFF
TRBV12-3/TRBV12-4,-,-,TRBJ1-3,TGTGCCGATGCAGGGGCTGGAAACACCATATATTTT,CADAGAGNTIYF
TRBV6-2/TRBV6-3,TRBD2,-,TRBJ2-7,TGTGCCAGCAGTTACAGTGTTAGCGGGACCGCCTACGAGCAGTACTTC,CASSYSVSGTAYEQYF
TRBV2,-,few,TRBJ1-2,TGTGCCAGCAGTGAAGCCGGTAATGTCAACTATGGCTACACCTTC,CASSEAGNVNYGYTF
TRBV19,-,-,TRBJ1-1,TGTGCCAGTAGCTCCGGGGCGAACACTGAAGCTTTCTTT,CASSSGANTEAFF
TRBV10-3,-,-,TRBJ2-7,TGTGCCATCAGTGACGACTCCTACGAGCAGTACTTC,CAISDDSYEQYF
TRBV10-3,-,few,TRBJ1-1,TGTGCCATCAGTGAGTCAAGGGGGAACACTGAAGCTTTCTTT,CAISESRGNTEAFF
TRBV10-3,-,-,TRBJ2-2,TGTGCCATCGGTGGTACCGCGGCAGGGCTAACCGGGGAGCTGTTTTTT,CAIGGTAAGLTGELFF
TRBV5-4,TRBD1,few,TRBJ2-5,TGTGCCAGCCAACACAGGGGGCTCCCACACAAAGAGACCCAGTACTTC,CASQHRGLPHKETQYF
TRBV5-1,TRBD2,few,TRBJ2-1,TGCGCCAGCAGCCTTAGCGGGAGGACAAGTTCGGATGAGCAGTTCTTC,CASSLSGRTSSDEQFF
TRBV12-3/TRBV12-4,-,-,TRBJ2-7,TGTGCCAGCAGCTCCGGACAGAACCCCTACGAGCAGTACTTC,CASSSGQNPYEQYF
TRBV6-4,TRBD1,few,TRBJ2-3,TGTGCCAGCAGAACCCATTACAGGGGACCTTATAGCACAGATACGCAGTATTTT,CASRTHYRGPYSTDTQYF
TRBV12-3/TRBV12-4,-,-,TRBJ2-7,TGTGCCAGCAGTTTAGGGCCACTTCTGAGCTCCTACGGGCAGTACTTC,CASSLGPLLSSYGQYF
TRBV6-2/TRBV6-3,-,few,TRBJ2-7,TGTGCCAGCAGTTACCCGCTCTACGAGCAGTACTTC,CASSYPLYEQYF
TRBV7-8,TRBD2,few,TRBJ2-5,TGTGCCAGCAGCCCCCGATGGACTAGCGGGCTTGGGCAAGAGACCCAGTACTTC,CASSPRWTSGLGQETQYF
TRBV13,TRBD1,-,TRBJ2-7,TGTGCCAGCAGCTTGGGGAGAGGGGGCCCTAGCTCCTACGAGCAGTACTTC,CASSLGRGGPSSYEQYF
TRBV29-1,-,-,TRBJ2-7,TGCAGCGCAGCCAGTCCCCAAGCGGGCTCCTACGAGCAGTACTTC,CSAASPQAGSYEQYF
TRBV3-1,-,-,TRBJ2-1,TGTGCCAGCAGCCAAGAAGGGGGCCGGGACTTCGACAATGAGCAGTTCTTC,CASSQEGGRDFDNEQFF
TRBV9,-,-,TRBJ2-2,TGTGCCAGCAGCGCAGGGTCCGGGGAGCTGTTTTTT,CASSAGSGELFF
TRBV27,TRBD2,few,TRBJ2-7,TGTGCCAGCAGTTTGGTAGGAAGCGGGGACGAGCAGTACTTC,CASSLVGSGDEQYF
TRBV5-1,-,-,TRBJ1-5,TGCGCCAGCAGCTTATCGGGGGATCGCAATCAGCCCCAGCATTTT,CASSLSGDRNQPQHF
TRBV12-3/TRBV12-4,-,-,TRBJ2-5,TGTGCCAGCAGTTGGACCCAAGGGACCCAGTACTTC,CASSWTQGTQYF
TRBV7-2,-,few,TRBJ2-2,TGTGCCAGCAGCTCGGGACCTTTCACCGGGGAGCTGTTTTTT,CASSSGPFTGELFF
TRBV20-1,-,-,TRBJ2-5,TGCAGTGCCGAGGACCAAGAGACCCAGTACTTC,CSAEDQETQYF
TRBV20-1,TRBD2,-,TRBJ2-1,TGCAGTGCGGTCGAGCGGGGGGCCGGTCGGGAGCAGTTCTTC,CSAVERGAGREQFF
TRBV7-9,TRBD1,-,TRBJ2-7,TGTGCCAGCAGCTCCGGGACAGGGGAGCCCCTCTACGAGCAGTACTTC,CASSSGTGEPLYEQYF
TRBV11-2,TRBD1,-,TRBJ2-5,TGTGCCAGCAGCAGGATAACAGGGGGCACGTGGGAGACCCAGTACTTC,CASSRITGGTWETQYF
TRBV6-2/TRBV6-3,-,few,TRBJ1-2,TGTGCCAGCAGTTACTCATCAGGGCCCAACTATGGCTACACCTTC,CASSYSSGPNYGYTF
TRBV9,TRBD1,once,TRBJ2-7,TGTGCCAGCAGCGTACTGGACAGGGCTGGCGAGCAGTACTTC,CASSVLDRAGEQYF
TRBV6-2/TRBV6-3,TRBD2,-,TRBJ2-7,TGTGCCAGCCTCGGGACTAGCGGGAGTAGAGAGCAGTACTTC,CASLGTSGSREQYF
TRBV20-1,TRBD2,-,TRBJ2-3,TGCAGTGCTCGGCTAGCGGGACGAGCAGATACGCAGTATTTT,CSARLAGRADTQYF
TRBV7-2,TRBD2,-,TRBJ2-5,TGTGCCAGCAGCTTAGAATCTAGCGGGGGGTTTTATGAGACCCAGTACTTC,CASSLESSGGFYETQYF
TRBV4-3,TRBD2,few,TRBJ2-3,TGCGCCAGCAGCCAAGGCCGGACTAGCAGGGGTGGCACAGATACGCAGTATTTT,CASSQGRTSRGGTDTQYF
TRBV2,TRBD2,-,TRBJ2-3,TGTGCCAGCAGCTGGGGACTAGGCACAGATACGCAGTATTTT,CASSWGLGTDTQYF
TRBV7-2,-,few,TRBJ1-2,TGTGCCAGCAGCCTAACAGGGCCGAGTACCGGTGGCTACACCTTC,CASSLTGPSTGGYTF
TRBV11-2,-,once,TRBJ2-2,TGTGCCAGCAGCTTAGGGGGGACCGCCACCGGGGAGCTGTTTTTT,CASSLGGTATGELFF
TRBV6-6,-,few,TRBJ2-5,TGTGCCAGCAGTTACTCGTGGTCGGAGGCCCAGTACTTC,CASSYSWSEAQYF
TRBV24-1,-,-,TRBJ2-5,TGTGCCACCAGTCTGACCGGAGAGACCCAGTACTTC,CATSLTGETQYF
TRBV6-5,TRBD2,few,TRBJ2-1,TGTGCCAGCAGGGCCCCGGGACTAGTGGACAATGAGCAGTTCTTC,CASRAPGLVDNEQFF
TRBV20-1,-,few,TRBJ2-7,TGCAGTGCGCCCAGGGCCAGCTCCTACGAGCAGTACTTC,CSAPRASSYEQYF
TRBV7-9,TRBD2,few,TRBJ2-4,TGTGCCAGCAGCTCCTGGAGGCGGGAGGCTAAAAACATTCAGTACTTC,CASSSWRREAKNIQYF
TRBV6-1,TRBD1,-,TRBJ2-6,TGTGCCAGCAGTGAAGTAACAGGGGCCCCCTCTGGGGCCAACGTCCTGACTTTC,CASSEVTGAPSGANVLTF
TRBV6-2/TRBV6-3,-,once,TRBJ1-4,TGTGCCAGCAGTTCCCCCGGGACATCGAATGAAAAACTGTTTTTT,CASSSPGTSNEKLFF
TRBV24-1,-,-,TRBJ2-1,TGTGCCACCAGTGATTTTCAGCAATACAATGAGCAGATCTTC,CATSDFQQYNEQIF
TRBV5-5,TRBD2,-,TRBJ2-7,TGTGCCAGCAGCCCCGCAGCGGGGGGCTCCTACGAGCAGTACTTC,CASSPAAGGSYEQYF
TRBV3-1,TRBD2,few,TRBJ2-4,TGTGCCAGCAGCCGACGACTAGCGGGGGGTAGCCTAGCCAAAAACATTCAGTACTTC,CASSRRLAGGSLAKNIQYF
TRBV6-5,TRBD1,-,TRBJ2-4,TGTGCCAGCAGTTCCCGGGACAGGGGCAAGGCCAAAAACATTCAGTACTTC,CASSSRDRGKAKNIQYF
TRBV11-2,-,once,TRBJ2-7,TGTGCCAGCAGCTTAATACCGCTCAACGACGGCGCCTACGAGCAGTACTTC,CASSLIPLNDGAYEQYF
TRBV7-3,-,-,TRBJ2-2,TGTGCCAGCAGCTTATCTAGGGAGAACACCGGGGAGCTGTTTTTT,CASSLSRENTGELFF